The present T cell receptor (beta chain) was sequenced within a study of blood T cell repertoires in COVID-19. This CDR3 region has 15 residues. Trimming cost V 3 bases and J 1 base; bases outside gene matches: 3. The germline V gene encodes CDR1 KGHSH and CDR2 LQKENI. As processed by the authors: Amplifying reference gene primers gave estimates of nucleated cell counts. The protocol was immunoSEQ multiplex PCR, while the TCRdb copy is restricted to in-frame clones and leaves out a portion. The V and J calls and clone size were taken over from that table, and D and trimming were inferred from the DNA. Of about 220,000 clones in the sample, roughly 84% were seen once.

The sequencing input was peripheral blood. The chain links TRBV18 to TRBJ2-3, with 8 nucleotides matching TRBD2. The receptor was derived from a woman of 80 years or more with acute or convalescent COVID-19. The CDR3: CASSPGRGGTDTQYF. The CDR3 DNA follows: TGTGCCAGCTCACCCGGGCGGGGGGGCACAGATACGCAGTATTTT.